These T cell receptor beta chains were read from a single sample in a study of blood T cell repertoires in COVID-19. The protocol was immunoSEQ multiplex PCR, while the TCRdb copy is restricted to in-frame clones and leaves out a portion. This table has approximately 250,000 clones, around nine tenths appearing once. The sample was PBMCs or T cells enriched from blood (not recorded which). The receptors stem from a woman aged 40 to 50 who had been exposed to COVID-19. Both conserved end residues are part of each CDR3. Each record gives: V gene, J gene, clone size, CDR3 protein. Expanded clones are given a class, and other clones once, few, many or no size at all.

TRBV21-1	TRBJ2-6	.	CASSKVRSRERGANVLTF
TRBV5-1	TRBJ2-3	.	CASSLDTSIDTQYF
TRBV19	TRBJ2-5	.	CASSTRGQGSTETQYF
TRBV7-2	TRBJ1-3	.	CASSLGGASGNTIYF
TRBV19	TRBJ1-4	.	CASRTAATNEKLFF
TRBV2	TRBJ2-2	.	CASQRTSGGAWTGELFF
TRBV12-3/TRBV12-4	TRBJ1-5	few	CASSFGRNQPQHF
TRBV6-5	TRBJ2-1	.	CASSYPETSYNEQFF
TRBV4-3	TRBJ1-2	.	CASSRTGVYGYTF
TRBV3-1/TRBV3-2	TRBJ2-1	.	CASSQDTLAGESFF
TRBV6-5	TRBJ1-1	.	CASSYATGANTEAFF
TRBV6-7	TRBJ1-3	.	CASTLPTGSSGNTIYF
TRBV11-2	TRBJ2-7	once	CASRPGQGIYEQYF
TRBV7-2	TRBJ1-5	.	CASSLDRDQPQHF
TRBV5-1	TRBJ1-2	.	CASSLGGQGYGYTF
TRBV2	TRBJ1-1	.	CATREEVVNTEAFF
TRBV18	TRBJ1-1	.	CASSASGTDLNTEAFF
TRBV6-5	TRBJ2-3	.	CASSYSGRATDTQYF
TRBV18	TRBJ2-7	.	CASSPLRENEQYF
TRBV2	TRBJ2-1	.	CASSEGQGPYNEQFF
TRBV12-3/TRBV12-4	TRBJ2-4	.	CASSLGEADIQYF
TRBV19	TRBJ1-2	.	CASVMGTGGLGYGYTF
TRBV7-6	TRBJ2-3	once	CASSSAGAGDTQYF
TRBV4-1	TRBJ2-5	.	CASSRRQGSWETQYF
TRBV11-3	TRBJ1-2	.	CASSLRGRPGGYTF
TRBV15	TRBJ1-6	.	CATSRAGGEGSPLHF
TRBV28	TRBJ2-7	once	CASSPDRGKQYF
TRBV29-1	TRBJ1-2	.	CSVDGRRDYGYTF
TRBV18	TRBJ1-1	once	CASSPPERNTEAFF
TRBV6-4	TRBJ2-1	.	CASSADRGLPNEQFF
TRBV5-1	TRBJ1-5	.	CASSDGQGNQPQHF
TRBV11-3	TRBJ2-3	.	CASSPLRGDTQYF
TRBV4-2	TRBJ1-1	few	CASSQDLAQGEAFF
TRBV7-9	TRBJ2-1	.	CASSLVGGLAENEQFF
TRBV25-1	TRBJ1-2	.	CASLPLGTGDGYTF